Below, 18 T cell receptor beta chains from the same sample are listed, as sequenced in a study of T cells in Graves' hyperthyroidism and ophthalmopathy. Amplification yielded TCR beta CDR3 regions, with RNA transcripts as the source. An initial round of RT-PCR targeting the TCR CDR3 relied on the HTBI primer set. TCRdb re-called the multiplex PCR reads through MiXCR, storing one row per CDR3 protein. The data contain approximately 360,000 distinct CDR3 sequences, about 15% of them singletons. Sequencing was performed on blood. These receptors originate from a woman aged 18-29 years with Graves' hyperthyroidism that later progressed to Graves' ophthalmopathy.

Many counts were recorded for this clonotype. The chain recombines TRBV30 with TRBJ1-2; D might be TRBD1 (5 bases). Trimming stripped 3 bases from V and 3 bases from J, with 23 bases between. The germline CDR1 and CDR2 sequences are GTSNPN and SVGIG (reference sequence). This CDR3 region has 17 residues. The CDR3, as DNA: TGTGCCTGGAGGATGAATGGTCAGGGAATGGGGGACTATGGCTACACCTTC. It is translated as CAWRMNGQGMGDYGYTF.

Many counts were recorded for this clonotype. The chain's CDR3 is CASSLGPGLAGVGEQFF. In DNA, the CDR3 is TGCGCCAGCAGCTTGGGGCCGGGACTAGCGGGAGTGGGTGAGCAGTTCTTC. This chain uses TRBV5-1 with TRBJ2-1; 14 bases map to TRBD2. Germline loops: CDR1 SGHRS, CDR2 YFSETQ. The CDR3 totals 17 residues. V lost 0 bases to trimming and J lost 9 bases; unmatched junction nucleotides: 8. Full variable domain (rest looked up from reference TRBV5-1 and TRBJ2-1): KAGVTQTPRYLIKTRGQQVTLSCSPISGHRSVSWYQQTPGQGLQFLFEYFSETQRNKGNFPGRFSGRQFSNSRSEMNVSTLELGDSALYLCASSLGPGLAGVGEQFFGPGTRLTVL.

In this sample, this clonotype turned up many times. The chain recombines TRBV27 with TRBJ1-1, with TRBD1 matching over 12 bases. V was pared by 10 bases and J by 6 bases, with 12 bases of the junction left unmatched. Looked up from germline, CDR1 is MNHEY and CDR2 is SMNVEV (reference sequence). This CDR3 spans 15 amino acids. In nucleotides, the CDR3 is TGTGCCACCAAAAGACCGGGACAGGGGGCCGCTGAAGCTTTCTTT. It codes for CATKRPGQGAAEAFF.

The chain uses TRBV7-2 and TRBJ2-3, with 7 nucleotides matching TRBD2. This CDR3 is 18 amino acids long. Trimming took 3 bases from V and 5 from J; bases not matched to a gene: 17. From germline, CDR1 is SGHTA and CDR2 FQGNSA. CDR3 in amino acids: CASSLDLVGGRVGDTQYF. The CDR3 region has the DNA TGTGCCAGCAGCTTGGATTTAGTGGGCGGGAGAGTCGGAGATACGCAGTATTTT.

This chain links TRBV28 with TRBJ2-7, with 7 nucleotides matching TRBD1. Looked up from germline, CDR1 is MDHEN and CDR2 is SYDVKM. Trimming took 9 bases from V and 5 from J; bases not matched to a gene: 10. The CDR3 has 13 residues. DNA of the CDR3: TGTGCCAGTTATGACAGGGTGGCCAACGAGCAGTACTTC. Protein product: CASYDRVANEQYF.

Many counts were recorded for this clonotype. V and J are TRBV28 and TRBJ1-4; D remains ambiguous. This CDR3 region has 15 residues. V lost 7 bases, J lost 0 bases, and 12 bases lay in between. Germline loops: CDR1 MDHEN, CDR2 SYDVKM. The CDR3 DNA reads TGTGCCAGCACAGACCTTGTTGCAACTAATGAAAAACTGTTTTTT. It yields the protein CASTDLVATNEKLFF.

As for this clonotype: This may stem from a read error, because a much larger clone lies one nucleotide away. The rearrangement links TRBV2 to TRBJ2-4; maybe TRBD2 (6 bases). Germline values: CDR1 SNHLY, CDR2 FYNNEI. The CDR3 covers 13 residues. DNA of the CDR3: TGTGCCAGCAATGAAAGACTAGTCAGCATTCAGTACTTC. Its translation is CASNERLVSIQYF.

The chain combines TRBV4-1 with TRBJ2-7; 8 nucleotides line up with TRBD2. CDR3 length: 16 amino acids. Trimming removed 1 base from V and 6 bases from J; junction bases left unmatched: 11. Germline V gives CDR1 MGHRA, CDR2 YSYEKL. The CDR3 reads CASSQVAAGASAEQYF. CDR3 nucleotide sequence: TGCGCCAGCAGCCAAGTAGCAGCGGGAGCTTCGGCCGAGCAGTACTTC.

J is TRBJ2-2 and V is TRBV7-3; 13 bases line up with TRBD2. Per germline, CDR1 SGHTA and CDR2 FQGTGA. The ends lost 5 bases at V and 6 bases at J; junction bases unmatched: 6. This CDR3 comprises 16 residues. The CDR3 DNA follows: TGTGCCAGCAGCCTCGGACTAGCGGGAGTGGCCGGGGAGCTGTTTTTT. It yields the protein CASSLGLAGVAGELFF.

In its sample, this clonotype was seen many times. The chain links TRBV6-5 to TRBJ2-3; D is tentatively TRBD1 or TRBD2 (6 bases each). The CDR3 extends over 16 amino acids. The germline CDR1 and CDR2 sequences are MNHEY and SVGAGI. V was clipped by 0 bases and J by 1 base, with 11 bases between them. The CDR3 here is CASSYSGGFGTDTQYF. In DNA, the CDR3 is TGTGCCAGCAGTTACTCGGGGGGCTTTGGCACAGATACGCAGTATTTT.

V usage is TRBV6-1 and J usage is TRBJ2-1; TRBD1 matches at 9 bases. After removal of 8 bases from V and 8 bases from J, the junction contained 10 bases not matched to a gene. This CDR3 comprises 14 residues. CDR1 and CDR2 (germline): MNHNS, SASEGT. The CDR3, as DNA: TGTGCCAGCGCTACAACAGGGGGCAGTTATGAGCAGTTCTTC. The encoded protein is CASATTGGSYEQFF.

The V and J genes are TRBV4-2 and TRBJ2-1; D is uncertain. The DNA end lines up better with TRBJ2-7; the J call may be wrong. Germline V gives CDR1 LGHNA, CDR2 YNFKEQ. This CDR3 has 13 residues. The CDR3 sequence: CASSQGFGNEQYF. CDR3 DNA: TGTGCCAGCAGCCAAGGGTTTGGGAATGAGCAGTACTTC.

Remarks on this clonotype: A read error may explain this, as a much larger clone is one base away. The V gene is TRBV30, the J gene TRBJ2-1; D remains unclear. V lost 5 bases and J lost 4, with 12 bases in between. The CDR3 sequence is 13 residues long. CDR1 and CDR2 (germline): GTSNPN, SVGIG (reference sequence). For the CDR3, the DNA is TGTGCCTGGGGTTTCACAGATTACAATGAGCAGTTCTTC. Translation gives CAWGFTDYNEQFF.

In nucleotides, the CDR3 is TGTGCCAGCAGCCCGGGACCGGGTGGGAAGCCCCAGCATTTT. Translating it yields CASSPGPGGKPQHF. V usage is TRBV7-9 and J usage is TRBJ1-5, with D perhaps matching TRBD1 (5 bases). CDR3 length: 14 residues. Germline loops: CDR1 SEHNR, CDR2 FQNEAQ (reference sequence). V lost 5 bases to trimming and J lost 8 bases, with 16 bases between them.

This clonotype was seen many times. This chain links TRBV15 with TRBJ2-1, with D uncertain. The CDR3 loop spans 13 amino acids. V lost 4 bases, J lost 9 bases, and 13 bases lay in between. Looked up from germline, CDR1 is LNHNV and CDR2 is YYDKDF (reference sequence). CDR3 residues: CATSIIRRGEQFF. The CDR3 DNA reads as TGTGCCACCAGCATCATTAGGAGAGGTGAGCAGTTCTTC.

This clonotype turned up a few times. This chain joins TRBV28 and TRBJ2-5; TRBD1 might be the D (6 bases). CDR3 length: 14 amino acids. The V gene's germline CDR1 is MDHEN and CDR2 SYDVKM. V was pared by 3 bases and J by 2 bases, with 10 bases between. CDR3 loop: CASSFEDSQETQYF. DNA for the CDR3: TGTGCCAGCAGTTTTGAGGACAGTCAAGAGACCCAGTACTTC.

Concerning this clonotype itself: This may come from a read error, since a much larger clone is one base off. Since the CDR3 does not end with the conserved phenylalanine or tryptophan, this likely comes from a read error. The chain carries TRBV7-2 and TRBJ1-5, with D unresolved. The CDR3 loop spans 12 amino acids. Germline CDR1 and CDR2: SGHTA and FQGNSA. Trimming shortened V by 4 bases and J by 5 bases, and 6 bases separated the two germline ends. The CDR3 nucleotides read TGTGCCAGCAGCTCCGATTATCAGCCCCAGCATCTT. Translating gives CASSSDYQPQHL.

This clonotype was seen a few times. The chain has TRBV20-1 and TRBJ2-3; the match to TRBD1 covers 9 bases. This CDR3 has 12 residues. With 6 bases clipped from V and 6 bases from J, the junction kept 4 bases outside the gene matches. The V gene's germline CDR1 is DFQATT and CDR2 SNEGSKA (reference sequence). CDR3 region: CSARTGDDTQYF. In DNA form, the CDR3 reads TGCAGTGCACGGACAGGGGATGATACGCAGTATTTT.